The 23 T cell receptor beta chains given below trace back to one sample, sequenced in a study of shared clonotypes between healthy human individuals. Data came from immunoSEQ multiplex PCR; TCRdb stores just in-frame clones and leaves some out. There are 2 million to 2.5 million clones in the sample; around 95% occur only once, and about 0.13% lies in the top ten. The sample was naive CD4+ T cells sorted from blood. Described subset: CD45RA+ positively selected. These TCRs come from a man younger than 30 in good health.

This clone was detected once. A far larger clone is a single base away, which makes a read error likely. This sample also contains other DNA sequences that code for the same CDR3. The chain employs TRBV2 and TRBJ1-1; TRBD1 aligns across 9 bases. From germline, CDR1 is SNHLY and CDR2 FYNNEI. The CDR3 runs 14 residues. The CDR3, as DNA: TGTGCCAGCAGTGCTGACAGGGGGAACACTGAAGCCTTCTTT. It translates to CASSADRGNTEAFF.

This CDR3 is CASSIQRDNTGELFF. Here the CDR3 DNA reads TGTGCCAGTAGTATTCAAAGGGATAACACCGGGGAGCTGTTTTTT. The rearrangement uses TRBV19 and TRBJ2-2; D uncertain. There are 15 residues in the CDR3. The germline V and J ends were trimmed by 3 bases and 2 bases, with 10 bases remaining between them. Germline loops: CDR1 LNHDA, CDR2 SQIVND (reference sequence).

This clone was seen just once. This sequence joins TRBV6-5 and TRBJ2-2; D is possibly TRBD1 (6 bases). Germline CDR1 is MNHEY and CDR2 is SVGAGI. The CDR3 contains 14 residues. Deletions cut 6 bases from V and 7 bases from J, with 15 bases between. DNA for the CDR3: TGTGCCAGCAGCCTTACACAGGGTATCGGGGAGCTGTTTTTT. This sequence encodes CASSLTQGIGELFF.

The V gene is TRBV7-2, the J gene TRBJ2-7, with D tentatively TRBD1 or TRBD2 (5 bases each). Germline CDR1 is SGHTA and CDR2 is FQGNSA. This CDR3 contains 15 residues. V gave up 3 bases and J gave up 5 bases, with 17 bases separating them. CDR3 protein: CASSLRGLVENEQYF. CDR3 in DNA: TGTGCCAGCAGCTTGAGGGGATTAGTGGAGAACGAGCAGTACTTC.

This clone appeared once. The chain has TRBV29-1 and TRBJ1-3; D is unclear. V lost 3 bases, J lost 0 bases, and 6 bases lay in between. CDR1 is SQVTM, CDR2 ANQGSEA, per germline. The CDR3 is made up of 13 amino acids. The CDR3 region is CSVDGSSGNTIYF. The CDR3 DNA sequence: TGCAGCGTTGATGGCAGCTCTGGAAACACCATATATTTT.

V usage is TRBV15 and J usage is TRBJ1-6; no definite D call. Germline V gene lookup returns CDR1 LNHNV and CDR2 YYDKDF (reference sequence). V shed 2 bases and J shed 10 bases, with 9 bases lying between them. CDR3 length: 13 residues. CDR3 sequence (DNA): TGTGCCACCAGCAGAACCGCAAACTCACCCCTCCACTTT. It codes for CATSRTANSPLHF.

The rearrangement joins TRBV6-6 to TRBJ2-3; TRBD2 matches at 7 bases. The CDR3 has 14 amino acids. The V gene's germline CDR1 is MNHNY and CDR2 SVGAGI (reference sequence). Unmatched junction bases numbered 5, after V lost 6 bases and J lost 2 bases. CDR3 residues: CASSGGRNTDTQYF. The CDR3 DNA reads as TGTGCCAGCAGCGGCGGGAGAAACACAGATACGCAGTATTTT.

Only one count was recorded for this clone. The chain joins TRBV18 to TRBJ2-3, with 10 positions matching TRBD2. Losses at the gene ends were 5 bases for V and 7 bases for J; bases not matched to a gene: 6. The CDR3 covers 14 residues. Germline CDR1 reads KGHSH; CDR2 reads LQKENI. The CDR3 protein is CASSSGTSENTQYF. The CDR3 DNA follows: TGTGCCAGCTCATCCGGGACTAGCGAAAATACGCAGTATTTT.

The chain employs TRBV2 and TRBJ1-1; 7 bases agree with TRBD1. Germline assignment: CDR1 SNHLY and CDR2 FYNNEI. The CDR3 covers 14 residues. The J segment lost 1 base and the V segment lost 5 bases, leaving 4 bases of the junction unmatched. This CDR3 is CASSRDSANTEAFF. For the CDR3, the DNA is TGTGCCAGCAGTAGGGACAGCGCGAACACTGAAGCTTTCTTT.

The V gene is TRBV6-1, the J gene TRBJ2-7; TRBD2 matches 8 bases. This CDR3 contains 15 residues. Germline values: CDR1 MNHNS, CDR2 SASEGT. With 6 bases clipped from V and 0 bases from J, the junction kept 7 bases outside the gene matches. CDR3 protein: CASSDLAGSSYEQYF. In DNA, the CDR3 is TGTGCCAGCAGCGACTTAGCGGGGAGCTCCTACGAGCAGTACTTC.

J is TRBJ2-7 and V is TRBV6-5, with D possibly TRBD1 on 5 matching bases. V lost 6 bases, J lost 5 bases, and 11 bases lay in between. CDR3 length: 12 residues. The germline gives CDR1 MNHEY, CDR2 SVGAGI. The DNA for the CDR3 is TGTGCCAGCAGCTCGACAGTTGACGAGCAGTACTTC. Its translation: CASSSTVDEQYF.

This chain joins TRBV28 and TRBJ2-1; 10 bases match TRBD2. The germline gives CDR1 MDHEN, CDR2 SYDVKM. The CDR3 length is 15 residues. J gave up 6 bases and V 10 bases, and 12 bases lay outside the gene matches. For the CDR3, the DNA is TGTGCCACCTCTCTAGCGGGAGCCTCGGGCAATGAGCAGTTCTTC. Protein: CATSLAGASGNEQFF.

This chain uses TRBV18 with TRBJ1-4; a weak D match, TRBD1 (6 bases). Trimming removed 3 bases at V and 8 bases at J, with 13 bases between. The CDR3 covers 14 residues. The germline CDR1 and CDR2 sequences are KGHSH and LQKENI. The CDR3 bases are TGTGCCAGCTCACCCCAGGGGCTTCTGGAAAAACTGTTTTTT. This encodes CASSPQGLLEKLFF.

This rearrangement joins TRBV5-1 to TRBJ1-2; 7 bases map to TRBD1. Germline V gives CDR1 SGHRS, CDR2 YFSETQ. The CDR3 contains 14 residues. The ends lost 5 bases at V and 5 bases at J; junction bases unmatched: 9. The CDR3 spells CASSYETGVYGYTF. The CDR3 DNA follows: TGCGCCAGCAGTTACGAAACAGGGGTATATGGCTACACCTTC.

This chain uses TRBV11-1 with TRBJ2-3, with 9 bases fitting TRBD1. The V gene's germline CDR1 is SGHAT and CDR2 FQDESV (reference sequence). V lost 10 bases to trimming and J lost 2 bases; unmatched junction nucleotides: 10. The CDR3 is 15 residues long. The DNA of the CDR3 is TGTGCCACCCAAACACAGGGGGCTGTCACAGATACGCAGTATTTT. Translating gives CATQTQGAVTDTQYF. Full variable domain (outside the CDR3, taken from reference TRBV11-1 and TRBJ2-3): EAEVAQSPRYKITEKSQAVAFWCDPISGHATLYWYRQILGQGPELLVQFQDESVVDDSQLPKDRFSAERLKGVDSTLKIQPAELGDSAMYLCATQTQGAVTDTQYFGPGTRLTVL.

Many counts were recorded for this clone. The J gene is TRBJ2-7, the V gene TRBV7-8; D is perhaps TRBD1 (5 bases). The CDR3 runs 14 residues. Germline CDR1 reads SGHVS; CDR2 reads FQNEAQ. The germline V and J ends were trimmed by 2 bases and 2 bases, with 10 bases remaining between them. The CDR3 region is CASSLTPTAYEQYF. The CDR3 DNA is TGTGCCAGCAGCTTAACACCGACAGCCTACGAGCAGTACTTC.

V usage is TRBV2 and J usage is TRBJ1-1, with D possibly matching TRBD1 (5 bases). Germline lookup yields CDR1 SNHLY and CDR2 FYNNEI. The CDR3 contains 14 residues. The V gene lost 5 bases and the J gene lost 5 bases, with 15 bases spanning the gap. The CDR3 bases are TGTGCCAGCAGTTCCCAGGGATACCGGACTGAAGCTTTCTTT. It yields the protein CASSSQGYRTEAFF.

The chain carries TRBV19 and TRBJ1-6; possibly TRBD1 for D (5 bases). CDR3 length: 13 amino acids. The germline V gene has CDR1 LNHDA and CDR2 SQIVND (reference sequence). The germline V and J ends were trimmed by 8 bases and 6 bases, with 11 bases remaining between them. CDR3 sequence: CASGQGTNSPLHF. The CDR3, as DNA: TGTGCCAGTGGCCAGGGAACTAATTCACCCCTCCACTTT.

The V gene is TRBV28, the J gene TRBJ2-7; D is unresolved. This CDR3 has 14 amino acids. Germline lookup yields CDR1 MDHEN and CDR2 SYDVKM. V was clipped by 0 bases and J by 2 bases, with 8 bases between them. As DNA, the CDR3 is TGTGCCAGCAGTTTATGGGGCAGTACCTACGAGCAGTACTTC. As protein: CASSLWGSTYEQYF.

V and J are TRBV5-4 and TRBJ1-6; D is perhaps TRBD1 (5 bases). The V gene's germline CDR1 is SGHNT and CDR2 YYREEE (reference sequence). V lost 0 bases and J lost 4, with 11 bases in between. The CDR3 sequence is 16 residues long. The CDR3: CASSLAGGSYNSPLHF. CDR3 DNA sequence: TGTGCCAGCAGCTTGGCCGGGGGGTCATATAATTCACCCCTCCACTTT.

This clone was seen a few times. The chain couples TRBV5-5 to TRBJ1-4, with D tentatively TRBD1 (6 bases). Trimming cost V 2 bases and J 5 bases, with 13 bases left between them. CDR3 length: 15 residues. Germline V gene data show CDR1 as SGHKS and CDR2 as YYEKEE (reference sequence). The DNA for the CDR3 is TGTGCCAGCAGCTTAGCGCTTGACAGGAATGAAAAACTGTTTTTT. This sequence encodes CASSLALDRNEKLFF.

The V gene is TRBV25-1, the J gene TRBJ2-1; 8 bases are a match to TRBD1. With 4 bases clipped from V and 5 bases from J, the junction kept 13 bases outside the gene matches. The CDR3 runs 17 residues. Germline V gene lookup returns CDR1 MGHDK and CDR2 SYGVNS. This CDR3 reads CASSAQAGTGVHNEQFF. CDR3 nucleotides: TGTGCCAGCAGTGCTCAAGCCGGGACAGGAGTACACAATGAGCAGTTCTTC.

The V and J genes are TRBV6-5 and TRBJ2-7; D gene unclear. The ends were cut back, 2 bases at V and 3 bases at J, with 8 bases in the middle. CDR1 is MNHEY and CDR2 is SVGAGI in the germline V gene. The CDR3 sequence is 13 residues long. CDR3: CASSYGIDYEQYF. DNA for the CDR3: TGTGCCAGCAGTTACGGAATTGACTACGAGCAGTACTTC.